Shown below are 10 T cell receptor beta chains from a single sample sequenced in a study of blood T cells in healthy people across ages. Through a sample-barcoded 5' primer and a J-beta primer mix, a second PCR was run for about 6 to 12 cycles. From the 5' RACE reads, TCRdb called clonotypes with MiXCR, one entry per CDR3 protein. The table records under 850,000 distinct CDR3 sequences, roughly 35% of them present only once. The sample comprised blood. These receptors originate from a man between 18 and 35 years old in good health.

The genes are TRBV5-1 and TRBJ1-6; 8 bases match TRBD1. This CDR3 has 16 amino acids. V gave up 4 bases and J gave up 7 bases; unmatched junction bases: 10. Germline CDR1 SGHRS, CDR2 YFSETQ. The CDR3 reads CASSARRDRSNSPLHF. CDR3 sequence (DNA): TGCGCCAGCAGCGCGCGCCGGGACAGGTCAAATTCACCCCTCCACTTT.

This clonotype was counted only a few times. The chain has TRBV7-2 and TRBJ1-5, with unresolved D. Germline CDR1 reads SGHTA; CDR2 reads FQGNSA. Trimming took 1 base from V and 7 from J, leaving 5 bases between them. This CDR3 spans 12 amino acids. The CDR3 nucleotides are TGTGCCAGCAGCTTAGTTTTCCAGCCCCAGCATTTT. This codes for CASSLVFQPQHF.

The chain couples TRBV7-2 to TRBJ2-2; D is uncertain. V was clipped by 2 bases and J by 7 bases, with 14 bases between them. The CDR3 has 15 residues. Germline V lookup: CDR1 SGHTA, CDR2 FQGNSA. CDR3 sequence (DNA): TGTGCCAGCAGCTTAAATGGGTTAAAGGGCGGGGAGCTGTTTTTT. Residues: CASSLNGLKGGELFF.

CDR3 sequence reads: CASSTSGGAFSTDTQYF. In DNA form, the CDR3 reads TGTGCCAGCAGCACAAGCGGGGGGGCTTTCTCCACAGATACGCAGTATTTT. The rearrangement joins TRBV3-1 to TRBJ2-3; 10 bases match TRBD2. J gave up 2 bases and V 5 bases, and 10 bases lay outside the gene matches. This CDR3 spans 17 amino acids. CDR1 LGHDT and CDR2 YNNKEL come from the germline V gene (reference sequence).

This clonotype was detected only a few times. The chain links TRBV12-3 or TRBV12-4 to TRBJ2-5; D is ambiguous. The CDR3 spans 15 residues. Trimming took 6 bases from V and 1 from J, leaving 15 bases between them. The CDR3 region is CASSRIQAVQETQYF. The CDR3 DNA reads as TGTGCCAGCAGCCGGATCCAGGCGGTCCAAGAGACCCAGTACTTC.

The chain has TRBV7-8 and TRBJ2-2; D is unclear. The CDR3 consists of 15 residues. CDR1 and CDR2 from the germline V gene are SGHVS and FQNEAQ. Trimming pared 5 bases from V and 5 bases from J, leaving 15 bases between. CDR3: CASSRPRVQTGELFF. The CDR3 nucleotides read TGTGCCAGCAGCCGACCAAGGGTGCAAACCGGGGAGCTGTTTTTT.

On this clonotype itself: This clone may be a read error of a much larger clone one base away. V is TRBV13 and J is TRBJ2-1, with 7 bases lining up with TRBD2. V gave up 8 bases and J gave up 3 bases; unmatched junction bases: 10. The CDR3 is made up of 15 amino acids. Germline V gene data show CDR1 as PRHDT and CDR2 as FYEKMQ (reference sequence). The CDR3 loop reads CASSVGGNFYNEQFF. Written as DNA, the CDR3 is TGTGCCAGCTCGGTGGGAGGGAACTTCTACAATGAGCAGTTCTTC.

The V gene is TRBV5-1, the J gene TRBJ2-2; TRBD1 is a possible D gene (7 bases). V was clipped by 0 bases and J by 0 bases, with 12 bases between them. CDR1 and CDR2 (germline): SGHRS, YFSETQ. This CDR3 is built from 17 residues. The chain's CDR3 is CASSLDTGDSNTGELFF. The CDR3, as DNA: TGCGCCAGCAGCTTGGATACAGGGGACTCGAACACCGGGGAGCTGTTTTTT.

This clonotype was observed a handful of times. The chain links TRBV25-1 to TRBJ1-1; D gene uncertain. V lost 3 bases and J 6 bases, leaving 14 bases between the germline ends. CDR1 and CDR2 from the germline V gene are MGHDK and SYGVNS. The CDR3 length is 14 residues. CDR3 sequence (DNA): TGTGCCAGCAGTGAGAGTTCTATTCTAGCTGAAGCTTTCTTT. Its protein is CASSESSILAEAFF. The full variable domain, completed using reference TRBV25-1 and TRBJ1-1, is EADIYQTPRYLVIGTGKKITLECSQTMGHDKMYWYQQDPGMELHLIHYSYGVNSTEKGDLSSESTVSRIRTEHFPLTLESARPSHTSQYLCASSESSILAEAFFGQGTRLTVV.

The chain recombines TRBV24-1 with TRBJ2-7; 9 bases fit TRBD1. Losses at the gene ends were 2 bases for V and 6 bases for J; bases not matched to a gene: 7. The germline V gene has CDR1 KGHDR and CDR2 SFDVKD. The CDR3 spans 15 residues. The CDR3 reads CATSDSYRGLGEQYF. CDR3 DNA sequence: TGTGCCACCAGTGATTCCTACAGGGGGCTAGGCGAGCAGTACTTC.